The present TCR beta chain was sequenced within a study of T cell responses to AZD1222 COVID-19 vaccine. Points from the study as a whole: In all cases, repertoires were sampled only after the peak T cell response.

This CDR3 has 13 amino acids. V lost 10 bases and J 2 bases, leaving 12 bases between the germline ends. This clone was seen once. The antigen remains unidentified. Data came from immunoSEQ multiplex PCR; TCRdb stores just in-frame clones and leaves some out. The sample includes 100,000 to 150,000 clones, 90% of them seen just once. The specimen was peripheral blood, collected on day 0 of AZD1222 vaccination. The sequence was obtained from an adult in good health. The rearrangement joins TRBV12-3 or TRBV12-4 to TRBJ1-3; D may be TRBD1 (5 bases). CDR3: CAIRRGAGNTIYF. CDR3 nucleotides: TGTGCCATCCGGCGGGGGGCTGGAAACACCATATATTTT.